The next 18 T cell receptor beta chains were all read from a single sample in a study of cytomegalovirus exposure and HLA in healthy donors. Profiled with immunoSEQ multiplex PCR; TCRdb holds only in-frame clones, not every one. The data contain 66,000 or so clones, 95% to 98% of them singletons. Specimen: PBMCs. The receptors originated from a woman aged 18-35 years in good health and CMV-seropositive.

The J gene is TRBJ1-1, the V gene TRBV4-1, with TRBD1 matching over 8 bases. Germline V gene sequence: CDR1 MGHRA, CDR2 YSYEKL. The CDR3 covers 15 residues. V was pared by 4 bases and J by 2 bases, with 6 bases of the junction left unmatched. The CDR3 DNA reads as TGCGCCAGCAGCCGGACAGGGACGGGAAACACTGAAGCTTTCTTT. Translating gives CASSRTGTGNTEAFF.

The chain joins TRBV7-3 to TRBJ2-3, with 9 bases fitting TRBD2. Per the germline V gene, CDR1 is SGHTA and CDR2 is FQGTGA. V lost 2 bases and J lost 6; bases outside the gene matches: 6. The CDR3 loop spans 15 amino acids. As DNA, the CDR3 is TGTGCCAGCAGCTTATCGCGGGAGGGCGCGGATACGCAGTATTTT. It codes for CASSLSREGADTQYF.

This clone came up once. This chain joins TRBV11-2 and TRBJ2-7, with 11 bases that match TRBD2. Germline assignment: CDR1 SGHAT and CDR2 FQNNGV. The CDR3 consists of 14 residues. The J segment lost 6 bases and the V segment lost 2 bases, leaving 3 bases of the junction unmatched. The DNA for the CDR3 is TGTGCCAGCAGCTTAAAACTAGCGGGAGTCGAGCAGTACTTC. It encodes CASSLKLAGVEQYF. The full variable domain, completed using reference TRBV11-2 and TRBJ2-7, is EAGVAQSPRYKIIEKRQSVAFWCNPISGHATLYWYQQILGQGPKLLIQFQNNGVVDDSQLPKDRFSAERLKGVDSTLKIQPAKLEDSAVYLCASSLKLAGVEQYFGPGTRLTVT.

The chain is built from TRBV5-1 and TRBJ2-7; 9 positions agree with TRBD2. V lost 0 bases, J lost 6 bases, and 7 bases stayed unmatched. Germline assignment: CDR1 SGHRS and CDR2 YFSETQ. CDR3 size: 15 residues. The CDR3: CASSLGAGGPGEQYF. The CDR3 DNA sequence: TGCGCCAGCAGCTTGGGGGCGGGAGGGCCGGGCGAGCAGTACTTC. The full variable domain, rest sourced from reference TRBV5-1 and TRBJ2-7, is KAGVTQTPRYLIKTRGQQVTLSCSPISGHRSVSWYQQTPGQGLQFLFEYFSETQRNKGNFPGRFSGRQFSNSRSEMNVSTLELGDSALYLCASSLGAGGPGEQYFGPGTRLTVT.

This chain uses TRBV6-5 with TRBJ1-2; D may be TRBD1 (6 bases). V was cut by 2 bases and J by 8 bases, with 12 bases left in between. This CDR3 has 13 residues. The germline V gene encodes CDR1 MNHEY and CDR2 SVGAGI. The CDR3 sequence: CASSYTPGEGYTF. CDR3 bases: TGTGCCAGCAGTTACACGCCAGGGGAGGGCTACACCTTC.

The chain couples TRBV28 to TRBJ1-2; D is uncertain. The length of the CDR3 is 13 residues. V lost 6 bases to trimming and J lost 4 bases, with 12 bases between them. Germline assignment: CDR1 MDHEN and CDR2 SYDVKM. CDR3: CASSFGTGYGYTF. The CDR3 nucleotides are TGTGCCAGCAGCTTCGGTACGGGCTATGGCTACACCTTC.

The chain links TRBV28 to TRBJ2-5; the match to TRBD2 covers 8 bases. J gave up 6 bases and V 5 bases, and 8 bases lay outside the gene matches. Germline-derived CDR1 and CDR2 are MDHEN and SYDVKM. The CDR3 has 14 amino acids. The CDR3 nucleotides are TGTGCCAGCAGTCCCCTCGGGAGGGGCCAGACCCAGTACTTC. Its protein is CASSPLGRGQTQYF.

This sequence joins TRBV19 and TRBJ1-4; D is possibly TRBD1 (6 bases). The germline V gene has CDR1 LNHDA and CDR2 SQIVND (reference sequence). There are 15 residues in the CDR3. The V gene lost 7 bases and the J gene lost 7 bases, with 19 bases spanning the gap. CDR3 bases: TGTGCCAGTACCCTATACAGGGAGTCGCGTGAAAAACTGTTTTTT. This codes for CASTLYRESREKLFF.

This chain uses TRBV5-4 with TRBJ2-7; 9 bases agree with TRBD1. J lost 3 bases, V lost 3 bases, and 7 bases had no gene match. CDR1 is SGHNT, CDR2 YYREEE, per germline (reference sequence). The CDR3 extends over 15 amino acids. CDR3 residues: CASSWADRGFYEQYF. The DNA of the CDR3 is TGTGCCAGCAGCTGGGCCGACAGGGGGTTCTACGAGCAGTACTTC.

CDR3 residues: CASSLRGRGGKLFF. CDR3 in DNA: TGTGCCAGCAGCTTGCGCGGCCGGGGGGGGAAACTGTTTTTT. The chain combines TRBV5-6 with TRBJ1-4, with a tentative D call TRBD1 (5 bases). This CDR3 contains 14 residues. V lost 1 base and J 11 bases, leaving 15 bases between the germline ends. Germline-derived CDR1 and CDR2 are SGHDT and YYEEEE.

The J gene is TRBJ2-5, the V gene TRBV5-6, with D hard to call. This CDR3 is built from 14 residues. The germline gives CDR1 SGHDT, CDR2 YYEEEE. The V end lost 2 bases, the J end lost 5 bases, and 13 bases lay between the germline ends. The CDR3 DNA is TGTGCCAGCAGCTTTCCCTCCGGGTCGGAGACCCAGTACTTC. This encodes CASSFPSGSETQYF.

This rearrangement joins TRBV6-5 to TRBJ2-3; TRBD1 agrees at 7 bases. The J segment lost 3 bases and the V segment lost 2 bases, leaving 2 bases of the junction unmatched. The CDR3 contains 14 residues. The V gene's germline CDR1 is MNHEY and CDR2 SVGAGI. The CDR3 loop is CASSYPTGTDTQYF. CDR3 DNA: TGTGCCAGCAGTTACCCGACAGGGACAGATACGCAGTATTTT.

The chain has TRBV7-9 and TRBJ2-7, with D possibly TRBD2 on 5 matching bases. Between the trimmed V and J ends, which lost 2 bases and 4 bases, there was a span of 12 bases. The CDR3 covers 14 residues. CDR1 is SEHNR, CDR2 FQNEAQ, per germline (reference sequence). CDR3 DNA: TGTGCCAGCAGCTTATATACTAGACCGTACGAGCAGTACTTC. It is translated as CASSLYTRPYEQYF. Complete variable domain (other parts from reference TRBV7-9 and TRBJ2-7): DTGVSQNPRHKITKRGQNVTFRCDPISEHNRLYWYRQTLGQGPEFLTYFQNEAQLEKSRLLSDRFSAERPKGSFSTLEIQRTEQGDSAMYLCASSLYTRPYEQYFGPGTRLTVT.

This clone was seen once. The V and J genes are TRBV4-1 and TRBJ2-1; D ambiguous. The germline gives CDR1 MGHRA, CDR2 YSYEKL. The CDR3 consists of 13 residues. Trimming cost V 0 bases and J 6 bases, with 6 bases left between them. Written as DNA, the CDR3 is TGCGCCAGCAGCCAAGAATCGCGCAATGAGCAGTTCTTC. It yields the protein CASSQESRNEQFF.

V gene TRBV5-6 combines with J gene TRBJ1-5; D remains unclear. CDR3 size: 16 residues. The V gene lost 0 bases and the J gene lost 0 bases, with 10 bases spanning the gap. Looked up from germline, CDR1 is SGHDT and CDR2 is YYEEEE. CDR3 DNA: TGTGCCAGCAGCTTGGCCCGGGGAAGTAGCAATCAGCCCCAGCATTTT. Its translation is CASSLARGSSNQPQHF.

The chain uses TRBV2 and TRBJ2-2, with 9 positions matching TRBD2. Per germline, CDR1 SNHLY and CDR2 FYNNEI. The CDR3 spans 19 residues. The junction had 15 bases not matched to a gene; V was cut back by 2 bases and J by 5 bases. DNA of the CDR3: TGTGCCAGCAGTGAATACCTAGCGGGAAATTATGGAGAGACCGGGGAGCTGTTTTTT. Its protein is CASSEYLAGNYGETGELFF.

The V gene is TRBV7-2, the J gene TRBJ2-7; the match to TRBD1 covers 8 bases. CDR1 is SGHTA and CDR2 is FQGNSA in the germline V gene. This CDR3 has 14 amino acids. V dropped 8 bases and J dropped 6; count of bases not matched to a gene: 12. CDR3 region: CASGGQGVLGEQYF. The CDR3 coding sequence is TGTGCCAGCGGCGGACAGGGAGTATTGGGCGAGCAGTACTTC.

The chain uses TRBV11-2 and TRBJ2-2; D may be TRBD1 (7 bases). V was clipped by 2 bases and J by 4 bases, with 17 bases between them. CDR1 and CDR2 from the germline V gene are SGHAT and FQNNGV. CDR3 size: 17 residues. CDR3 region: CASSLIRGQGGTGELFF. CDR3 bases: TGTGCCAGCAGCTTAATCCGCGGCCAGGGGGGCACCGGGGAGCTGTTTTTT.